This T cell receptor (beta chain) was captured in a study of T-cell reconstitution after alpha-beta-depleted transplantation in children. The CDR3 runs 12 residues. V dropped 0 bases and J dropped 6 bases, with 3 bases sitting between them. The germline gives CDR1 SGHDN, CDR2 FVKESK. The TCRbeta library incorporated unique molecular identifiers. TCRdb reprocessed the PCR reads with MiXCR, giving one entry per CDR3 protein. The sample consists of 580,000 or so distinct CDR3 sequences, under 25% of them appearing once. This clonotype was recorded a few times. What it binds is not known. The study's findings and limits: Several hundred expanded graft clones reportedly gave rise to the alpha-beta T cells present about two months after transplant. It was newly produced T cells that mostly accounted for T-cell counts and diversity one year after transplant. Some patients showed high day-60 TCRbeta diversity, which derived from surviving recipient T cells and thymic progenitors.

Sequences were derived from PBMCs, mostly from graft donor cells, sampled 360 days after TCRalphabeta/CD19-depleted stem cell transplant. The TCR comes from a boy younger than two who had a stem cell transplant for acute myeloid leukemia, so the T cells may come from the graft donor. The chain employs TRBV14 and TRBJ2-1; D call uncertain. For the CDR3, the DNA is TGTGCCAGCAGCCAAGACTCCAATGAGCAGTTCTTC. Its translation is CASSQDSNEQFF.